Below are 10 T cell receptor beta chains sequenced from a single sample in a study of regulatory T cells in long-lasting Graves disease. Time point meaning: newly diagnosed GD, antithyroid drugs for less than 3 months. Generation of the TCR library employed RNA extracted from PBMCs. Through Arm-PCR of CDR3 regions and iRepertoire HTBI primers, TCR beta libraries were built. TCRdb processed the multiplex PCR reads anew with MiXCR; each CDR3 protein has one entry. This table has around 470,000 distinct CDR3 sequences, approximately 15% appearing once. The same sample was also used in a study of T cells in Graves' hyperthyroidism and ophthalmopathy.

Sequenced here: peripheral blood mononuclear cells (PBMCs), sampled at new diagnosis, from a patient treated with antithyroid drugs. The receptors come from a woman in her forties or fifties with Graves disease.

This clonotype has ten or more counts. This chain connects TRBV29-1 to TRBJ2-2, with 7 bases matching TRBD2. The CDR3 is 15 amino acids. The junction had 5 bases not matched to a gene; V was cut back by 4 bases and J by 0 bases. Germline CDR1 and CDR2: SQVTM and ANQGSEA. DNA for the CDR3: TGCAGCGTTGTGGGGACTACCGCGAACACCGGGGAGCTGTTTTTT. Its protein product is CSVVGTTANTGELFF.

This clonotype has only a few counts. The chain joins TRBV25-1 to TRBJ2-2; 9 bases are shared with TRBD2. This CDR3 comprises 15 residues. CDR1 is MGHDK, CDR2 SYGVNS, per germline. The ends lost 2 bases at V and 8 bases at J; junction bases unmatched: 6. The DNA of the CDR3 is TGTGCCAGCAGTGAAACGGGACTAGCAAGGGGGGAGCTGTTTTTT. Translating it yields CASSETGLARGELFF.

This clonotype appeared a single time. The V and J genes are TRBV19 and TRBJ2-5; D is tentatively TRBD1 or TRBD2 (5 bases each). CDR1 is LNHDA and CDR2 is SQIVND in the germline V gene (reference sequence). The CDR3 is 15 residues long. Trimming took off 4 bases at V and 2 bases at J, with 14 bases between the two ends. The CDR3 DNA sequence: TGTGCCAGTAGTAGAATGGGGACCGGGCAAGAGACCCAGTACTTC. This encodes CASSRMGTGQETQYF.

This clonotype was counted at least ten times. The chain is built from TRBV12-3 or TRBV12-4 and TRBJ2-5; TRBD2 aligns across 8 bases. This CDR3 is built from 15 residues. The V gene end was trimmed by 1 base and the J gene end by 5 bases; junction bases not matched to a gene: 6. In DNA form, the CDR3 reads TGTGCCAGCAGTTTAGTGGGATCTAGCGGGGAGACCCAGTACTTC. Its translation: CASSLVGSSGETQYF.

This clonotype was detected ten times or more. The rearrangement links TRBV27 to TRBJ2-1; D is undetermined. Germline loops: CDR1 MNHEY, CDR2 SMNVEV (reference sequence). CDR3 size: 14 residues. Trimming pared 8 bases from V and 0 bases from J, leaving 11 bases between. CDR3: CASGRRSSYNEQFF. CDR3 coding DNA: TGTGCCAGCGGCCGACGGAGCTCCTACAATGAGCAGTTCTTC.

At least ten counts were recorded for this clonotype. This sequence joins TRBV14 and TRBJ2-3; TRBD2 matches at 7 bases. CDR3 size: 17 residues. In germline, CDR1 is SGHDN, CDR2 FVKESK. Trimming at V came to 1 base and at J to 1 base, leaving 8 bases not matched to a gene. The chain's CDR3 is CASSQGWTGGGTDTQYF. CDR3 nucleotides: TGTGCCAGCAGCCAAGGATGGACGGGAGGTGGCACAGATACGCAGTATTTT.

This clonotype was picked up a small number of times. This sequence joins TRBV12-3 or TRBV12-4 and TRBJ1-2; weak D call: TRBD1 (5 bases). There are 15 residues in the CDR3. The V end was cut by 6 bases, the J end by 6 bases, with 20 bases between. Written as DNA, the CDR3 is TGTGCCAGCAGCCGGACCGGGGCCCCAGGAGATGGCTACACCTTC. Residues: CASSRTGAPGDGYTF.

The chain has TRBV19 and TRBJ2-1; D assignment may be TRBD1 or TRBD2 (5 bases each). Trimming left V 5 bases short and J 0 bases short, with 17 bases between. The length of the CDR3 is 17 residues. Looked up from germline, CDR1 is LNHDA and CDR2 is SQIVND (reference sequence). This CDR3 reads CASSSGVGDVSYNEQFF. The CDR3 nucleotides are TGTGCCAGTAGTTCCGGGGTGGGGGACGTCTCCTACAATGAGCAGTTCTTC.

The sample holds many counts of this clonotype. The chain joins TRBV5-1 to TRBJ2-1; 8 nucleotides match TRBD1. Germline CDR1 reads SGHRS; CDR2 reads YFSETQ. The CDR3 is 15 residues long. Trimming cost V 2 bases and J 6 bases; bases outside gene matches: 7. This chain's CDR3 is CASSFGGQEANEQFF. The CDR3 region has the DNA TGCGCCAGCAGCTTTGGGGGACAGGAGGCCAATGAGCAGTTCTTC.

The chain is built from TRBV20-1 and TRBJ2-3; 12 nucleotides align to TRBD1. The CDR3 extends over 16 amino acids. CDR1 DFQATT and CDR2 SNEGSKA come from the germline V gene (reference sequence). The J segment lost 2 bases and the V segment lost 0 bases, leaving 3 bases of the junction unmatched. The CDR3 protein is CSARDRGQGATDTQYF. DNA for the CDR3: TGCAGTGCTAGAGATAGGGGACAGGGGGCCACAGATACGCAGTATTTT.